The rows below give T cell receptor beta chains drawn from one sample of a study of neurological immune-mediated disorders. TCRdb re-analysed the 5' RACE reads in MiXCR, keeping a single row per CDR3 protein. In the table there are tens of thousands of distinct CDR3 sequences, roughly an eighth of which are singletons. The sequencing sample was made of PBMCs. These receptors were collected from a female donor with HTLV-1-associated myelopathy (HAM/TSP). The CDR3 runs from the conserved cysteine through the conserved F or W. The D gene is left open where the match is weak. A clone size is listed for some rows: how often the clone was seen (once, few, many), or a class if it is expanded.

j_call cdr3_length clone_size v_call d_call cdr3_aa cdr3_nt
TRBJ2-7 12 many TRBV28 . CASSHRGHEQYF TGTGCCAGCAGTCACCGCGGACACGAGCAGTACTTC
TRBJ1-1 16 many TRBV20-1 . CSARDPGRGTNAEAFF TGCAGTGCTAGAGATCCCGGGAGAGGAACCAACGCTGAAGCTTTCTTT
TRBJ1-2 13 many TRBV6-5 TRBD1 CASSHDRDYGYTF TGTGCCAGCAGTCACGACAGGGACTATGGCTACACCTTC
TRBJ2-1 14 many TRBV20-1 TRBD2 CSARPREGRDEQFF TGCAGTGCTAGACCCCGGGAGGGAAGGGATGAGCAGTTCTTC
TRBJ2-7 13 many TRBV5-1 TRBD1 CASSPTGAYEQYF TGCGCCAGCAGCCCGACAGGGGCCTACGAGCAGTACTTC
TRBJ2-2 15 . TRBV21-1 . CASSKGNRDVQELFF TGTGCCAGCAGCAAAGGGAACAGGGACGTCCAGGAGCTGTTTTTT
TRBJ1-6 14 many TRBV7-9 . CASSLMKGNSPLHF TGTGCCAGCAGCTTAATGAAGGGTAACTCACCCCTCCACTTT
TRBJ2-1 15 many TRBV6-1 . CASSEFLRVEDEQFF TGTGCCAGCAGTGAATTTCTAAGGGTCGAGGATGAGCAGTTCTTC
TRBJ2-5 15 many TRBV9 TRBD2 CASSVSGGLQETQYF TGTGCCAGCAGCGTATCGGGGGGGCTCCAAGAGACCCAGTACTTC
TRBJ2-1 14 . TRBV5-1 . CASSLLASPREQFF TGCGCCAGCAGCCTGCTAGCGTCCCCTCGAGAGCAGTTCTTC
TRBJ2-3 16 many TRBV5-1 TRBD2 CASSLQTSGVADTQYF TGCGCCAGCAGCTTGCAGACTAGCGGGGTTGCAGATACGCAGTATTTT
TRBJ2-1 15 . TRBV5-1 . CASSLVPGAGNEQFF TGCGCCAGCAGCTTGGTGCCAGGGGCAGGGAATGAGCAGTTCTTC
TRBJ2-7 14 few TRBV7-9 . CASSATLQGGEQYF TGTGCCAGCAGCGCAACCCTACAGGGAGGCGAGCAGTACTTC
TRBJ2-3 15 many TRBV9 . CASSVMGDAADTQYF TGTGCCAGCAGCGTAATGGGGGACGCCGCAGATACGCAGTATTTT
TRBJ2-7 13 many TRBV5-1 . CASSLGQDYEQYF TGCGCCAGCAGCTTGGGACAGGACTACGAGCAGTACTTC
TRBJ2-2 17 few TRBV12-3/TRBV12-4 . CASSRRRGQVETGELFF TGTGCCAGCTCCCGGAGGAGGGGGCAGGTTGAGACCGGGGAGCTGTTTTTT
TRBJ2-3 13 many TRBV20-1 . CSARAQNTDTQYF TGCAGTGCTAGGGCGCAGAACACAGATACGCAGTATTTT
TRBJ2-1 14 . TRBV5-1 . CASSLVLGYNEQFF TGCGCCAGCAGCTTGGTCTTAGGGTACAATGAGCAGTTCTTC
TRBJ2-3 13 many TRBV28 . CASTRDSTDTQYF TGTGCCAGCACCCGGGATAGCACAGATACGCAGTATTTT
TRBJ2-1 16 many TRBV11-2 TRBD2 CASSAIAGGVGNEQFF TGTGCCAGCAGCGCGATAGCGGGGGGGGTCGGGAATGAGCAGTTCTTC
TRBJ2-5 15 many TRBV5-1 TRBD2 CASSLGSGGPETQYF TGCGCCAGCAGCTTGGGATCGGGAGGACCGGAGACCCAGTACTTC
TRBJ2-7 20 . TRBV5-6 . CASSFYICSARSGGGHEQYF .
TRBJ2-3 12 many TRBV29-1 . CSVDRQSDTQYF TGCAGCGTTGACCGTCAGTCCGATACGCAGTATTTT
TRBJ2-1 14 many TRBV7-9 TRBD1 CASSADRGLDEQFF TGTGCCAGCAGCGCGGACAGGGGGCTGGATGAGCAGTTCTTC
TRBJ2-7 15 . TRBV5-1 TRBD1 CASSFPGTGVDEQYF TGCGCCAGCAGCTTCCCGGGGACAGGGGTAGACGAGCAGTACTTC
TRBJ1-2 14 few TRBV28 TRBD1 CASSTRTGDYGYTF TGTGCCAGCAGTACAAGGACAGGGGACTATGGCTACACCTTC
TRBJ2-3 14 . TRBV5-1 . CASSPGVLADTQYF TGCGCCAGCAGCCCAGGTGTCCTCGCAGATACGCAGTATTTT
TRBJ1-3 15 many TRBV21-1 . CASSKVSTGGNTIYF TGTGCCAGCAGCAAAGTGTCGACAGGCGGAAACACCATATATTTT
TRBJ2-3 15 medium-sized TRBV7-9 . CASSLQRANTDTQYF TGTGCCAGCAGCTTACAGCGGGCGAACACAGATACGCAGTATTTT
TRBJ2-2 17 many TRBV12-3/TRBV12-4 . CASSLYYVGQRNRELFF TGTGCCAGCAGTTTATATTATGTGGGCCAGCGGAATCGGGAGCTGTTTTTT
TRBJ1-1 13 many TRBV19 . CASSGTLNTEAFF TGTGCCAGCTCCGGGACACTGAACACTGAAGCTTTCTTT
TRBJ2-3 14 few TRBV11-2 . CASSFGALADTQYF TGTGCCAGCAGCTTTGGGGCCCTCGCAGATACGCAGTATTTT
TRBJ2-3 14 many TRBV12-3/TRBV12-4 . CASSPQGGPDTQYF TGTGCCAGCAGTCCACAAGGGGGTCCAGATACGCAGTATTTT
TRBJ1-2 15 . TRBV4-1 TRBD1 CAKSQEVTGIYGYTF TGCGCCAAAAGCCAAGAGGTGACAGGGATCTATGGCTACACCTTC
TRBJ1-1 14 medium-sized TRBV28 . CASSLHGVGTEAFF TGTGCCAGCAGTCTTCACGGGGTGGGCACTGAAGCTTTCTTT
TRBJ2-2 15 many TRBV5-1 TRBD2 CASSLELAGAGELFF TGCGCCAGCAGCTTGGAATTAGCGGGGGCCGGGGAGCTGTTTTTT
TRBJ2-7 13 many TRBV15 . CATSTEHRGEQYF TGTGCCACCAGCACCGAGCATAGAGGCGAGCAGTACTTC
TRBJ1-1 12 . TRBV29-1 . CSVEVGDSEAFF TGTAGCGTTGAGGTTGGGGACTCTGAAGCTTTCTTT
TRBJ2-7 11 many TRBV20-1 . CSASSAYEQYF TGCAGTGCTAGTTCGGCCTACGAGCAGTACTTC